This T cell receptor beta chain was retrieved from a study of molecular identifiers for immune sequencing clone quantification. Each CDR3 protein is one row after TCRdb ran MiXCR on the PCR reads. The sample carries around 460,000 distinct CDR3 sequences, less than 30% recorded once. The CDR3 consists of 16 residues. V lost 0 bases, J lost 5 bases, and 11 bases stayed unmatched. Looked up from germline, CDR1 is GTSNPN and CDR2 is SVGIG (reference sequence). This chain uses TRBV30 with TRBJ2-7, with 9 bases fitting TRBD2. The source of this sequence is a human donor in good health. Some libraries in this study had Jurkat cell RNA spiked in. The sequenced material came from naive CD8+ T cells from blood, with Jurkat cell RNA spiked in. Regarding subset: FACS-sorted CD8+CD4-CCR7+CD45RA+ naive T cells. The CDR3 reads CAWSVLVVAGADEQYF. CDR3 in DNA: TGTGCCTGGAGTGTGCTTGTCGTAGCGGGAGCGGACGAGCAGTACTTC.